These T cell receptor beta chains were read from a single sample in a study of blood T cell repertoires in COVID-19. Method: immunoSEQ multiplex PCR; TCRdb's copy keeps in-frame clones and lacks some. Altogether roughly 91,000 clones are present, roughly 84% being singletons, with the ten largest covering 2%. Material for sequencing was peripheral blood. The source of these receptors is a man aged 70 or older with active or convalescent COVID-19. CDR3s include the opening cysteine and the closing phenylalanine or tryptophan. A D gene is named only where the DNA matches it firmly. The size field is filled for only some rows; it gives once, few, many or a size class.

clone_size: -; d_call: TRBD1; v_call: TRBV7-2; j_call: TRBJ2-3; cdr3_nt: TGTGCCAGCAGCCCTGGACAGGGCACAGATACGCAGTATTTT; cdr3_aa: CASSPGQGTDTQYF
clone_size: -; d_call: TRBD1; v_call: TRBV25-1; j_call: TRBJ1-1; cdr3_nt: TGTGCCAGCAGTGTCGACAGGGGTAACACTGAAGCTTTCTTT; cdr3_aa: CASSVDRGNTEAFF
clone_size: once; d_call: -; v_call: TRBV6-1; j_call: TRBJ1-1; cdr3_nt: TGTGCCAGCAGTGATCCCCCCGCCGGCGTCGCCCTGAGGAGGCAGGCTTTCTTT; cdr3_aa: CASSDPPAGVALRRQAFF
clone_size: -; d_call: TRBD1; v_call: TRBV19; j_call: TRBJ1-5; cdr3_nt: TGTGCCAGTAGACTGACAGGGCCAAATCAGCCCCAGCATTTT; cdr3_aa: CASRLTGPNQPQHF
clone_size: -; d_call: -; v_call: TRBV19; j_call: TRBJ2-6; cdr3_nt: TGTGCCAGTAGTATTCCAGGTCCTGGGGCCAACGTCCTGACTTTC; cdr3_aa: CASSIPGPGANVLTF
clone_size: -; d_call: TRBD2; v_call: TRBV7-9; j_call: TRBJ2-1; cdr3_nt: TGTGCCAGCAGCTTAAAAGCGGGGAGAGGCAATGAGCAGTTCTTC; cdr3_aa: CASSLKAGRGNEQFF
clone_size: -; d_call: TRBD1; v_call: TRBV6-5; j_call: TRBJ1-6; cdr3_nt: TGTGCCAGCAGGCCGCCGGGACAGGGGAATTCACCCCTCCACTTT; cdr3_aa: CASRPPGQGNSPLHF
clone_size: -; d_call: TRBD1; v_call: TRBV5-4; j_call: TRBJ2-7; cdr3_nt: TGTGCCAGCAGCTTACCGGGACAGGGTTACGAGCAGTACTTC; cdr3_aa: CASSLPGQGYEQYF
clone_size: -; d_call: -; v_call: TRBV6-6; j_call: TRBJ1-2; cdr3_nt: TGTGCCAGCACCCACGGGGAGGGGGTCTATGGCTACACCTTC; cdr3_aa: CASTHGEGVYGYTF
clone_size: -; d_call: TRBD2; v_call: TRBV7-2; j_call: TRBJ2-7; cdr3_nt: TGTGCCAGCAGCCTAGCGGGGGGGCTGTACGAGCAGTACTTC; cdr3_aa: CASSLAGGLYEQYF
clone_size: once; d_call: TRBD1; v_call: TRBV19; j_call: TRBJ1-1; cdr3_nt: TGTGCCAGTAGTCCTGACAAGGGGGCCGAAGCTTTCTTT; cdr3_aa: CASSPDKGAEAFF
clone_size: -; d_call: TRBD1; v_call: TRBV15; j_call: TRBJ2-5; cdr3_nt: TGTGCCACCAGCGGAGTGTTAACAGGGACAGTCCAAGAGACCCAGTACTTC; cdr3_aa: CATSGVLTGTVQETQYF
clone_size: -; d_call: -; v_call: TRBV19; j_call: TRBJ2-1; cdr3_nt: TGTGCCAGTAGTTCTCCGCGTGTCCACTACAATGAGCAGTTCTTC; cdr3_aa: CASSSPRVHYNEQFF
clone_size: -; d_call: TRBD1; v_call: TRBV9; j_call: TRBJ1-1; cdr3_nt: TGTGCCAGCAGCATCGACAGGGTCACTGAAGCTTTCTTT; cdr3_aa: CASSIDRVTEAFF
clone_size: -; d_call: -; v_call: TRBV2; j_call: TRBJ1-2; cdr3_nt: TGTGCCAGCAGTGATTACAGGGACTATGGCTACACCTTC; cdr3_aa: CASSDYRDYGYTF
clone_size: once; d_call: -; v_call: TRBV3-1/TRBV3-2; j_call: TRBJ2-2; cdr3_nt: TGTGCCAGCAGCAAAACAGGGTTTGGCGGGGAGCTGTTTTTT; cdr3_aa: CASSKTGFGGELFF
clone_size: -; d_call: -; v_call: TRBV29-1; j_call: TRBJ1-2; cdr3_nt: TGCAGCGTTGAAGATCCTCAGGGCTGGTATGGCTACACCTTC; cdr3_aa: CSVEDPQGWYGYTF
clone_size: few; d_call: -; v_call: TRBV28; j_call: TRBJ1-5; cdr3_nt: TGTGCCAGCAGCGGCTGGAGGGTCAATCAGCCCCAGCATTTT; cdr3_aa: CASSGWRVNQPQHF
clone_size: once; d_call: -; v_call: TRBV21-1; j_call: TRBJ2-1; cdr3_nt: TGTGCCAGCAGCAAAGTAAAAGTGCGGGGGGGCTGCGATGAGCAGTTCTTC; cdr3_aa: CASSKVKVRGGCDEQFF
clone_size: -; d_call: -; v_call: TRBV6-5; j_call: TRBJ1-5; cdr3_nt: TGTGCCAGCAGAAGCGGGAGAGGGCAGCCCCAGCATTTT; cdr3_aa: CASRSGRGQPQHF
clone_size: -; d_call: -; v_call: TRBV28; j_call: TRBJ1-2; cdr3_nt: TGTGCCAGCAGTTTATCAGGGGACTATGGCTACACCTTC; cdr3_aa: CASSLSGDYGYTF
clone_size: -; d_call: -; v_call: TRBV14; j_call: TRBJ1-4; cdr3_nt: TGTGCCAGCAGCCAAGAAGGGGTACGAAAACTGTTTTTT; cdr3_aa: CASSQEGVRKLFF
clone_size: -; d_call: TRBD1; v_call: TRBV2; j_call: TRBJ1-1; cdr3_nt: TGTGCCAGTTATAGGGACAGGGACACTGAAGCTTTCTTT; cdr3_aa: CASYRDRDTEAFF
clone_size: -; d_call: TRBD1; v_call: TRBV5-1; j_call: TRBJ2-3; cdr3_nt: TGCGCCAGCAGCGCAACAGGGGGTAGCACAGATACGCAGTATTTT; cdr3_aa: CASSATGGSTDTQYF
clone_size: -; d_call: -; v_call: TRBV5-1; j_call: TRBJ2-7; cdr3_nt: TGCGCCAGCAGCTTGGAGGGGTTCTACGAGCAGTACTTC; cdr3_aa: CASSLEGFYEQYF
clone_size: -; d_call: TRBD1; v_call: TRBV7-8; j_call: TRBJ2-2; cdr3_nt: TGTGCCAGCAGCTTAGTTGCGGGACAGGGGGCGACCGGGGAGCTGTTTTTT; cdr3_aa: CASSLVAGQGATGELFF
clone_size: -; d_call: -; v_call: TRBV9; j_call: TRBJ2-1; cdr3_nt: TGTGCCAGCAGCTCCCGGACAGACAGCTCCTACAATGAGCAGTTCTTC; cdr3_aa: CASSSRTDSSYNEQFF
clone_size: once; d_call: -; v_call: TRBV28; j_call: TRBJ1-4; cdr3_nt: TGTGTCAGCAGTCCAGGCAGGCTGGCTAATGAAAAACTGTTTTTT; cdr3_aa: CVSSPGRLANEKLFF
clone_size: -; d_call: -; v_call: TRBV30; j_call: TRBJ2-1; cdr3_nt: TGTGCCTGGAGTGACAGGGTTCGCGACAATGAGCAGTTCTTC; cdr3_aa: CAWSDRVRDNEQFF
clone_size: -; d_call: -; v_call: TRBV30; j_call: TRBJ1-2; cdr3_nt: TGTGCCTGGAGTGTCCTTATTAACTATGGCTACACCTTC; cdr3_aa: CAWSVLINYGYTF
clone_size: -; d_call: TRBD1; v_call: TRBV5-1; j_call: TRBJ2-4; cdr3_nt: TGCGCCAGCAGCAAGGGGACAGGGGCCCTGATCTTC; cdr3_aa: CASSKGTGALIF
clone_size: -; d_call: -; v_call: TRBV7-2; j_call: TRBJ1-4; cdr3_nt: TGTGCCAGCAGCTTAGGACAGACCACAACTAATGAAAAACTGTTTTTT; cdr3_aa: CASSLGQTTTNEKLFF
clone_size: -; d_call: -; v_call: TRBV6-5; j_call: TRBJ1-5; cdr3_nt: TGTGCCAGCAGTTACCCGGGTTCCGGGGATCAGCCCCAGCATTTT; cdr3_aa: CASSYPGSGDQPQHF